A selection of T cell receptor beta chains follows, all from one sample in a study of OX40 agonist ivuxolimab in advanced cancers. Clones were sequenced by immunoSEQ multiplex PCR, and TCRdb holds only the in-frame ones, with some missing. The repertoire holds fewer than 30,000 clones, with 73% as singletons. The specimen comprised CD4+ or CD8+ T cells sorted from blood, sampled in a trial of the OX40 agonist ivuxolimab. The receptors shown here come from an adult with an advanced solid tumor such as melanoma, head and neck, liver or kidney cancer. Both conserved end residues are part of each CDR3. D genes are given only for firm matches. Not all rows give a size; the values are once, few, many and, for expanded clones, a class.

D	V	size	J	DNA	CDR3
TRBD2	TRBV28	.	TRBJ2-1	TGTGCCAGCAGCTCCGGGACTAGCGGGGGCCTAACCTACAATGAGCAGTTCTTC	CASSSGTSGGLTYNEQFF
.	TRBV7-6	.	TRBJ2-1	TGTGCCAGCAGCTTGGGGCCTGACAATGAGCAGTTCTTC	CASSLGPDNEQFF
.	TRBV6-1	.	TRBJ2-7	TGTGCCAGCTCTATGGGGTCCAGACTTTACGAGCAGTACTTC	CASSMGSRLYEQYF
.	TRBV7-9	.	TRBJ1-5	TGTGCCAGCAGCTTAACCGGGGCCTCGAATCAGCCCCAGCATTTT	CASSLTGASNQPQHF
.	TRBV12-2	few	TRBJ1-1	TGTGCAAGTCGCTTACCTTCAGCGGGACAGGGGAACACTGAAGCTTTCTTT	CASRLPSAGQGNTEAFF
TRBD2	TRBV13	.	TRBJ2-7	TGTGCCAGCAGCTCGGGGACTACACCCTACGAGCAGTACTTC	CASSSGTTPYEQYF
.	TRBV12-5	.	TRBJ1-2	TGTGCTAGTGGTTTAGGGCAGACTAACTATGGCTACACCTTC	CASGLGQTNYGYTF
TRBD1	TRBV11-2	.	TRBJ2-1	TGTGCCAGCAGCTCGGACAGGGGCCAACTTAACAATGAGCAGTTCTTC	CASSSDRGQLNNEQFF
TRBD2	TRBV5-6	few	TRBJ2-1	TGTGCCAGCAGCTTCCTGCCAGCGGGGGTTAGGGGCGATGAGCAGTTCTTC	CASSFLPAGVRGDEQFF
TRBD2	TRBV11-2	.	TRBJ2-3	TGTGCCAGCAGCTCCTTAGCGGGGGACCCCACAGATACGCAGTATTTT	CASSSLAGDPTDTQYF
.	TRBV6-4	.	TRBJ1-5	TGTGCCAGCAGTGACGCGGAGGGGCTTAGGGCTATATTTAGCAATCAGCCCCAGCATTTT	CASSDAEGLRAIFSNQPQHF
.	TRBV6-1	.	TRBJ1-6	TGTGCCAGCAGTGATCTACAGGGTAATTCACCCCTCCACTTT	CASSDLQGNSPLHF
TRBD1	TRBV18	.	TRBJ1-2	TGTGCCAGCTCACCAGACAGGGGCTATGGCTACACCTTC	CASSPDRGYGYTF
.	TRBV30	.	TRBJ1-5	TGTGCCTGGAGTGAGTGGGGGACCCAGCCCCAGCATTTT	CAWSEWGTQPQHF
TRBD1	TRBV7-3	once	TRBJ2-7	TGTGCCAGCAGCCCAAGACAGGGCCTACCGTACGAGCAGTACTTC	CASSPRQGLPYEQYF
.	TRBV29-1	.	TRBJ1-2	TGCAGCGTTGATAACAAGGGGAACTATGGCTACACCTTC	CSVDNKGNYGYTF
TRBD2	TRBV10-2	once	TRBJ2-3	TGCGCCAGCAGTTCGGGGGGAGTCCGGGATACGCAGTATTTT	CASSSGGVRDTQYF
.	TRBV30	.	TRBJ1-5	TGTGCCTGGAGTGTAGGAGGAGGACAGCCCCAGCATTTT	CAWSVGGGQPQHF
TRBD1	TRBV7-2	.	TRBJ2-1	TGTGCCAGCAGCTTGGAAGGAAGCAGGGGGCGCCAGTTCTTC	CASSLEGSRGRQFF
TRBD1	TRBV5-6	.	TRBJ2-7	TGTGCCAGCAGCGAGGACAGGACCCACTCCTACGAGCAGTACTTC	CASSEDRTHSYEQYF
.	TRBV5-1	.	TRBJ1-6	TGCGCCAGCAGCTTAGGGGGGTCCACGGGGGTTTCACCCCTCCACTTT	CASSLGGSTGVSPLHF
.	TRBV13	.	TRBJ2-7	TGTGCCAGCGGGGTTGGTGGGGGTAATATATACGAGCAGTACTTC	CASGVGGGNIYEQYF
TRBD1	TRBV2	many	TRBJ2-3	TGTGCCAGCAGTGAACCTCGGGACAGGGGAAGTGCAGATACGCAGTATTTT	CASSEPRDRGSADTQYF
.	TRBV5-1	.	TRBJ1-4	TGCGCCAGCAGCTTGGAACAGGATAATGAAAAACTGTTTTTT	CASSLEQDNEKLFF
.	TRBV19	.	TRBJ2-1	TGTGCCAGTAGTAGAGGCGGACTCACCTACAATGAGCAGTTCTTC	CASSRGGLTYNEQFF
.	TRBV25-1	.	TRBJ1-6	TGTGCCAGCAGTGAGGGGGGGGTTGGAAGTAATTCACCCCTCCACTTT	CASSEGGVGSNSPLHF
.	TRBV7-9	medium-sized	TRBJ1-4	TGTGCCAGCGGTAGGAGTGAAAAACTGTTTTTT	CASGRSEKLFF
.	TRBV15	.	TRBJ1-5	TGTGCCACCAGCAGGGACAGCTTTCAGAATCAGCCCCAGCATTTT	CATSRDSFQNQPQHF
.	TRBV12-5	.	TRBJ2-1	TGTGCTAGTGGTTTCGGAGGGAGTGAGCAGTTCTTC	CASGFGGSEQFF
TRBD1	TRBV19	.	TRBJ2-7	TGTGCCAGTAGAACAGGGGGATCCTACGAGCAGTACTTC	CASRTGGSYEQYF
.	TRBV7-9	few	TRBJ1-5	TGTGCCAGCAGCAGTGGGGGCCCGTCGCAGCCCCAGCATTTT	CASSSGGPSQPQHF
.	TRBV19	.	TRBJ2-7	TGTGCCAGTAGTCAGCCCGGCCCCTACGAGCAGTACTTC	CASSQPGPYEQYF
.	TRBV7-6	.	TRBJ1-5	TGTGCCAGCAGCTTAGCGCCTCAGCCCCAGCATTTT	CASSLAPQPQHF
.	TRBV6-1	.	TRBJ2-1	TGTGCCAGCAGTCCCCCGGAGGGGTCCTACAATGAGCAGTTCTTC	CASSPPEGSYNEQFF
TRBD2	TRBV11-3	.	TRBJ2-5	TGTGCCAGCAGCGCCAGCGGGGCCCAAGAGACCCAGTACTTC	CASSASGAQETQYF
.	TRBV19	many	TRBJ1-1	TGTGCCAGTAGTGCCTCGGGCCAGAAAGAAGCTTTCTTT	CASSASGQKEAFF
.	TRBV6-8	.	TRBJ2-1	TGTGCCAGCAGTTCCGAGACCGATACAGGGCGTCCCACCCGACATGAGCAGTTCTTC	CASSSETDTGRPTRHEQFF
.	TRBV29-1	medium-sized	TRBJ2-2	TGCAGCGTTGTGGTGGAGGACGGGGAGCTGTTTTTT	CSVVVEDGELFF
.	TRBV6-6	once	TRBJ1-1	TGTGCCAGCAGTACAGGATGGAACACTGAAGCTTTCTTT	CASSTGWNTEAFF
TRBD2	TRBV7-9	once	TRBJ2-1	TGTGCCAGCAGCTTACGTCTAGCGGGGGGGCCCGGTGAGCAGTTCTTC	CASSLRLAGGPGEQFF
.	TRBV19	.	TRBJ2-4	TGTGCCAGTAGTATGGGGGACTTAGCCAAAAACATTCAGTACTTC	CASSMGDLAKNIQYF
.	TRBV4-3	.	TRBJ2-7	TGCGCCAGCAGCCAAGGGGGGAACGGTCCCTACGAGCAGTACTTC	CASSQGGNGPYEQYF
.	TRBV10-1	.	TRBJ1-6	TGCGCCGCAGGGATAGGGGGGTACTATAATTCACCCCTCCACTTT	CAAGIGGYYNSPLHF
.	TRBV5-6	.	TRBJ2-4	TGTGCCAGCAGCTTGAGTGCGGGACCCCGCAAAAACATTCAGTACTTC	CASSLSAGPRKNIQYF
TRBD1	TRBV4-2	.	TRBJ1-2	TGTGCCAGCAGTACGACAGGGATTGATGGCTACACCTTC	CASSTTGIDGYTF
TRBD1	TRBV4-1	.	TRBJ1-2	TGCGCCAGCAGACACTCGGGACAGGCCCAGGTTCGCTATGGCTACACCTTC	CASRHSGQAQVRYGYTF
.	TRBV7-9	.	TRBJ2-6	TGTGCCAGCAGCGACGCCCCGGGGGCCCTTGGGGCCAACGTCCTGACTTTC	CASSDAPGALGANVLTF
TRBD1	TRBV6-5	once	TRBJ2-1	TGTGCCAGCAGTTACGGGACAGGCCTCCACAATGAGCAGTTCTTC	CASSYGTGLHNEQFF
.	TRBV7-5	.	TRBJ2-3	TGTGCCAGAAGCCCAATGGGAGGGACCTCTAGCACAGATACGCAGTATTTT	CARSPMGGTSSTDTQYF
.	TRBV10-1	.	TRBJ2-7	TGCGCCAGCAGGGACAAGGAACTCTACGAGCAGTACTTC	CASRDKELYEQYF
.	TRBV2	.	TRBJ1-2	TGTGCCAGCAGCCTGGGACACATTAACTATGGCTACACCTTC	CASSLGHINYGYTF
.	TRBV7-9	.	TRBJ2-7	TGTGCCAGCAGCCGGATAACGGGGGACCCTTACTACGAGCAGTACTTC	CASSRITGDPYYEQYF
.	TRBV7-8	once	TRBJ2-7	TGTGCCAGCAGCTGGTCCTCCTACGAGCAGTACTTC	CASSWSSYEQYF
.	TRBV9	.	TRBJ2-7	TGTGCCAGCAGCTCAGGGATAGCCTACGAGCAGTACTTC	CASSSGIAYEQYF
TRBD1	TRBV9	.	TRBJ2-2	TGTGCCAGCAGCGTTGCCGGGACAGGGGTCACCGGGGAGCTGTTTTTT	CASSVAGTGVTGELFF
.	TRBV7-9	.	TRBJ2-7	TGTGCCAGCAGCCCCGACAGGGAGCAGTACTTC	CASSPDREQYF